Listed below are T cell receptor beta chains from one sample, sequenced in a study of T cell responses to AZD1222 COVID-19 vaccine. Some clones are missing from TCRdb's copy, which holds only in-frame ones; the method was immunoSEQ multiplex PCR. The sample contains about 120,000 clones, about 88% of which appear only once. The sequences come from peripheral blood, collected on day 0 of AZD1222 vaccination. The receptor source for this set is an adult in good health. CDR3s include the opening cysteine and the closing phenylalanine or tryptophan. A D gene is named only where the DNA matches it firmly. Clone size appears in some rows only: once, few, many, or a class for an expanded clone.

j_call v_call clone_size d_call cdr3_nt cdr3_aa
TRBJ1-2 TRBV7-8 . . TGTGCCAGCAAGCTTAGATGGGGGGCCGGTGGCTACACCTTC CASKLRWGAGGYTF
TRBJ2-7 TRBV29-1 . . TGCAGCGTTGAAGAAGAGTATTTCGAGCAGTACTTC CSVEEEYFEQYF
TRBJ2-7 TRBV11-2 . . TGTGCCAGCAGCCATCGGACGGCGGGCGAGCAGTACTTC CASSHRTAGEQYF
TRBJ1-1 TRBV6-1 . . TGTGCCAGCAGTGATTATAGTCGTGGTTTCTTT CASSDYSRGFF
TRBJ1-4 TRBV6-5 . . TGTGCCAGCAGTTCGGTAGGCGAAAAACTGTTTTTT CASSSVGEKLFF
TRBJ2-5 TRBV4-1 . . TGCGCCAGCAGCCAATCAAGTAAGGGGATTACAGGGGAGACCCAGTACTTC CASSQSSKGITGETQYF
TRBJ1-2 TRBV13 . TRBD1 TGTGCCAGCAGCTCACAGGGGACCGGCTATGGCTACACCTTC CASSSQGTGYGYTF
TRBJ2-1 TRBV18 . . TGTGCCAGCTCACCACCACAGGGAAAAAACTATTACAATGAGCAGTTCTTC CASSPPQGKNYYNEQFF
TRBJ1-1 TRBV7-9 . . TGTGCCAGCAGCTTCCGGACAGAGGGGGCTTTCTTT CASSFRTEGAFF
TRBJ2-7 TRBV28 once . TGTGCCAGCAGTCGCTCACGATTTGTTCCAGGTACAATCCTCGCCCTCTACGAGCAGTACTTC CASSRSRFVPGTILALYEQYF
TRBJ1-5 TRBV18 . . TGTGCCAGCTCGCTCCACGGGGCAGGGGTAGACAATCAGCCCCAGCATTTT CASSLHGAGVDNQPQHF
TRBJ1-5 TRBV19 . . TGTGCCAGTAGTATAAAGGTTTCTGGGGCCCAGCATTTT CASSIKVSGAQHF
TRBJ2-2 TRBV7-3 . . TGTGCCAGCAGCTTAAATTGGGGGACCGGGGAGCTGTTTTTT CASSLNWGTGELFF